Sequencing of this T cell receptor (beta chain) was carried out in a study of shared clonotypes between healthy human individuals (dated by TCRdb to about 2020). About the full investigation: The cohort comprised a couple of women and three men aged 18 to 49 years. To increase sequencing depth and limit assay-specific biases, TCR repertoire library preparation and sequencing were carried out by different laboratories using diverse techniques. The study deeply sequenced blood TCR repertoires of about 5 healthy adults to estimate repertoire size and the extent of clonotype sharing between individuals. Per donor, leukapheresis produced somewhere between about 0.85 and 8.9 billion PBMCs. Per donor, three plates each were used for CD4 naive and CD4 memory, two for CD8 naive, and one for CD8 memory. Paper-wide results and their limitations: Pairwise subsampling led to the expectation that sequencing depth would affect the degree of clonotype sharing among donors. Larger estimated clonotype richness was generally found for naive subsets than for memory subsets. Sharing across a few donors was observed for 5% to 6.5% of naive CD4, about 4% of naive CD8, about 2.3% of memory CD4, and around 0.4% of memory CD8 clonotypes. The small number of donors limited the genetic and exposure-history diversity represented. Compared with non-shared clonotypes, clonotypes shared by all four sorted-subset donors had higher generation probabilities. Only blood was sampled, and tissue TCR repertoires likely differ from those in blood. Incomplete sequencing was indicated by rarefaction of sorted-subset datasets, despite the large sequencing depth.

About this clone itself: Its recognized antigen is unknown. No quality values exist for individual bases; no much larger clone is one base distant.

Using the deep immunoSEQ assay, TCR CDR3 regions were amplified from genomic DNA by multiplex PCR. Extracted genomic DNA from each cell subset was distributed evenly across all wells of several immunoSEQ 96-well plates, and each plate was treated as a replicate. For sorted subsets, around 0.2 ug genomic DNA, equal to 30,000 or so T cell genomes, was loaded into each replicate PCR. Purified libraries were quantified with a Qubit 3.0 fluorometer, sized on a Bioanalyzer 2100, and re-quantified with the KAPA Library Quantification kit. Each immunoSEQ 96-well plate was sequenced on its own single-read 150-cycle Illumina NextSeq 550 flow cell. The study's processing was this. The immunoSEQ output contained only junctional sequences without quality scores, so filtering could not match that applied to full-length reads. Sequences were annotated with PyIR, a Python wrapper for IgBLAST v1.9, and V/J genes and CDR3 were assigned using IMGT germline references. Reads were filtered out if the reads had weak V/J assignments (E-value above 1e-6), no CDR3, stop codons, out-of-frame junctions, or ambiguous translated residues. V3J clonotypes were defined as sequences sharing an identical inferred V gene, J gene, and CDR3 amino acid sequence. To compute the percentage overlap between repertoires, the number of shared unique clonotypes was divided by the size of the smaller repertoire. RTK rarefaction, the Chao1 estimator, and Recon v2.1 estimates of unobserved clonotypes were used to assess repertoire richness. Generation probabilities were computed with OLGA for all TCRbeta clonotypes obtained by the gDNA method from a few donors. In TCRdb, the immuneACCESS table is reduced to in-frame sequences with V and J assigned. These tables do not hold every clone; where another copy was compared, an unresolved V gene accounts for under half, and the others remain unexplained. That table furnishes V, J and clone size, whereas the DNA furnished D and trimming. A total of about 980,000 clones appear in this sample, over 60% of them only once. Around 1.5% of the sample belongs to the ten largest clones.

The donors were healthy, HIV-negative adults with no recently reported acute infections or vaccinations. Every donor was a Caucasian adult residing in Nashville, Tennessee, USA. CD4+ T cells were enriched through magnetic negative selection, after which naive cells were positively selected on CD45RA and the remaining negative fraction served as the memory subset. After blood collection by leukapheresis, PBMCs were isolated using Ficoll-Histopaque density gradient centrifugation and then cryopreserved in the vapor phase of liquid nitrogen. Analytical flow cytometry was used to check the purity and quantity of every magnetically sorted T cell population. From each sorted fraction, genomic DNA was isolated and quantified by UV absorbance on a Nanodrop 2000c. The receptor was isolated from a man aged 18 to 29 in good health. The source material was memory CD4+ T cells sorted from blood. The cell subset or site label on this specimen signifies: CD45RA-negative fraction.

At the DNA level, the sequence is TGTGCCAGCAGCTTACGGGGGGCTTCCTATAATTCACCCCTCCACTTT. It encodes CASSLRGASYNSPLHF. Recombination connected TRBV7-6 to TRBJ1-6; TRBD1 is a weak D gene call, 6 bases matching. From cysteine to phenylalanine, the CDR3 is 16 amino acids long. The retained sequence is limited to the CDR3, 48 bases, with the frame set at the first base. CDR1 SGHVS and CDR2 FNYEAQ were looked up in the germline V gene. V lost 2 bases and J lost 1 base; the stretch between them is 9 bases long.